The entry that follows covers one TCR beta chain sequence. What this receptor recognizes is not known. Base qualities are not provided; no much larger clone lies one nucleotide away. The library was built by means of the immunoSEQ multiplex PCR assay. TCRdb provides this immuneACCESS table in a form limited to in-frame rearrangements. Some clones are lacking; in checked studies, under half of them reflect an unresolved V gene, and why the rest are absent is not known. The sample has over 75,000 clones on record, more than 65% of them singletons. The ten biggest clones cover 2.6% of the sample. Interpreted using the paper, the time point label stands for: peripheral blood 12 weeks after first pembrolizumab dose. For every enrolled patient, mismatch repair deficiency was confirmed by either polymerase chain reaction or immunohistochemistry. TCR sequencing was carried out for a few patients who responded to pembrolizumab therapy. The phase II trial prospectively evaluated PD-1 blockade with pembrolizumab in advanced mismatch repair-deficient cancers, independent of tissue of origin. Serial peripheral blood T cell samples were collected before and at multiple times after starting PD-1 blockade. Blood sampling times were expressed in weeks after the first pembrolizumab dose.

The data were obtained in a study of PD-1 blockade in mismatch repair-deficient tumors (dated 2017 in TCRdb). Regarding the study in general: The trial enrolled some 90 consecutive patients with 12 to 13 mismatch repair-deficient cancer types between 2013 and late 2016, all previously treated and progressing. Deep sequencing of TCR CDR3 regions was used to track tumor-associated T cell clones in peripheral blood of patients responding to PD-1 blockade.

The research as a whole found: After pembrolizumab, tumor-resident clones, which were often undetectable in blood before treatment, expanded rapidly and then contracted, generally ahead of radiologic responses.

Taken from the germline V gene, the CDR1 and CDR2 loops are LGHNT and FRNRAP. The CDR3 spans 15 residues, from the cysteine through the phenylalanine. Just the 45-base CDR3 DNA is kept, in frame starting at base 1. V and J lose 7 bases and 6 bases, and a span of 19 bases separates them. Recombination connected TRBV12-5 to TRBJ2-1; possibly the D gene is TRBD2, per 6 matching bases. The material was peripheral blood, obtained 12 weeks after starting pembrolizumab. The TCR sequence derives from an adult with mismatch repair-deficient cancer. The DNA sequence follows: TGTGCTAGTGCCTACGGGGGAGTGGCCCCCAATGAGCAGTTCTTC. Its protein product is CASAYGGVAPNEQFF.